The clone carrying this T cell receptor beta chain has more than one count but fewer than ten. Its antigen is still unknown. This specimen comes from a study of early T cells in non-severe SARS-CoV-2 infection. About the study: Sequenced material consisted of bulk RNA (from unsorted whole blood), and chains were unpaired. Points from the study as a whole: VDJdb matches were skewed toward anti-spike CD8 T cell responses.

Germline V lookup: CDR1 SQVTM, CDR2 ANQGSEA. The length of the CDR3 is 12 residues. V was clipped by 7 bases and J by 4 bases, with 13 bases between them. Individual cDNA molecules received unique molecular identifiers. Using its own MiXCR run on the 5' RACE reads, TCRdb lists one record per CDR3 protein. The table has around 49,000 distinct CDR3 sequences, 9.5% to 13% seen once; the top ten hold 21%. The chain has TRBV29-1 and TRBJ1-2; D uncertain. The origin of this receptor is an adult who was a healthcare worker with PCR-confirmed SARS-CoV-2 infection or an uninfected control (not recorded which). Input material: whole blood. The CDR3 DNA reads as TGCAGCGGAGATGACGGTACCTATGGCTACACCTTC. Amino acids: CSGDDGTYGYTF. The complete variable domain, with remaining parts taken from reference TRBV29-1 and TRBJ1-2, reads SAVISQKPSRDICQRGTSLTIQCQVDSQVTMMFWYRQQPGQSLTLIATANQGSEATYESGFVIDKFPISRPNLTFSTLTVSNMSPEDSSIYLCSGDDGTYGYTFGSGTRLTVV.